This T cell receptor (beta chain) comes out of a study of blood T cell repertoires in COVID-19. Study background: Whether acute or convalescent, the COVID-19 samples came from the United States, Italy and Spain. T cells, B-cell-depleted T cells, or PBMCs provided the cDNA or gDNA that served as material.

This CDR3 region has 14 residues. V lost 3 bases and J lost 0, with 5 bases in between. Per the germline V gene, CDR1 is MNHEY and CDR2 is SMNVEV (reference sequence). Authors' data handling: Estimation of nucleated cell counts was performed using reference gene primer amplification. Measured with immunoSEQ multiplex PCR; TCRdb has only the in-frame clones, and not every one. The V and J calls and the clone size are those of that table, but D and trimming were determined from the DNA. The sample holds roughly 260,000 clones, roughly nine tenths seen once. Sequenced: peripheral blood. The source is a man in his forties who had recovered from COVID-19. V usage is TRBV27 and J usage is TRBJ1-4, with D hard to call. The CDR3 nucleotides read TGTGCCAGCAGTTTTCTGTCAACTAATGAAAAACTGTTTTTT. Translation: CASSFLSTNEKLFF.